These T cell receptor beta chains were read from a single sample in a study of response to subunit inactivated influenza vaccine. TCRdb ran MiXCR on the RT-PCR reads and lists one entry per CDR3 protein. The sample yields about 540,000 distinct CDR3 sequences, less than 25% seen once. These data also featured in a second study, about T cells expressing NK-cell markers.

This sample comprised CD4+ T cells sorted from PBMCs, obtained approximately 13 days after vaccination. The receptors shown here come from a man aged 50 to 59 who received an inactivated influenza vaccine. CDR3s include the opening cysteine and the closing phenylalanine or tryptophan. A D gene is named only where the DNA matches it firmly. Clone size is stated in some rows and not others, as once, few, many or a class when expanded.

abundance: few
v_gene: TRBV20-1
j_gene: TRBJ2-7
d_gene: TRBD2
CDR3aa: CSASGLAAGTYEQYF
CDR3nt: TGCAGTGCTTCGGGACTAGCGGCGGGCACCTACGAGCAGTACTTC

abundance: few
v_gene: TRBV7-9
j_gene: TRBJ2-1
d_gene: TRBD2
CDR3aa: CASSPTSVGEQFF
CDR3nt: TGTGCCAGCAGCCCAACTAGCGTAGGTGAGCAGTTCTTC

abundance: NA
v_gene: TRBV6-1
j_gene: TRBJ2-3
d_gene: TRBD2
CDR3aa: CASSKRGGDTQYF
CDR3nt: TGTGCCAGCAGTAAGCGGGGGGGGGATACGCAGTATTTT

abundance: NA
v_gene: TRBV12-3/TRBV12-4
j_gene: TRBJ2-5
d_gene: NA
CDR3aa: CASSARRQETQYF
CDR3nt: TGTGCCAGCAGCGCCCGTCGCCAAGAGACCCAGTACTTC

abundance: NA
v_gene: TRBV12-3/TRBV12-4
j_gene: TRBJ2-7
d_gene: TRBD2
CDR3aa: CASSLGGLVGEQYF
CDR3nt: TGTGCCAGCAGTTTAGGGGGACTAGTGGGCGAGCAGTACTTC

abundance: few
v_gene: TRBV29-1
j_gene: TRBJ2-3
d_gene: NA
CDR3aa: CSVQAGLSTDTQYF
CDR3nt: TGCAGCGTTCAAGCGGGTCTTAGCACAGATACGCAGTATTTT

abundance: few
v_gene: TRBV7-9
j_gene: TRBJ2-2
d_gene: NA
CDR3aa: CASSLNRGRHGELFF
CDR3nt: TGTGCCAGCAGCTTAAACCGCGGGCGCCACGGGGAGCTGTTTTTT

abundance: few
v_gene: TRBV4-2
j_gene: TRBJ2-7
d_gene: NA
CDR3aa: CASSQPTGGGSKYEQYF
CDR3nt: TGTGCCAGCAGCCAACCTACAGGGGGGGGATCTAAGTACGAGCAGTACTTC

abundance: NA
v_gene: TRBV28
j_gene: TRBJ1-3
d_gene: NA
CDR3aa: CASSSLRGPSGNTIYF
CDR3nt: TGTGCCAGCAGTTCCCTTCGGGGCCCCTCTGGAAACACCATATATTTT

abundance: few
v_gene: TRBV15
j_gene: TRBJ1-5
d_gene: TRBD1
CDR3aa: CATSRGTGRLQPQHF
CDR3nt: TGTGCCACCAGCAGAGGGACAGGGAGACTTCAGCCCCAGCATTTT

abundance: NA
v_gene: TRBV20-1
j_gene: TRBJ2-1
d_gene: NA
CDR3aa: CSARDLEVDNEQFF
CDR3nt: TGCAGTGCTAGAGATCTCGAGGTGGACAATGAGCAGTTCTTC

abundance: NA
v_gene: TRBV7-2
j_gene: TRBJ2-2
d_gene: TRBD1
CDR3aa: CASSPAGTGNTGELFF
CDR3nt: TGTGCCAGCAGCCCAGCCGGGACAGGGAACACCGGGGAGCTGTTTTTT

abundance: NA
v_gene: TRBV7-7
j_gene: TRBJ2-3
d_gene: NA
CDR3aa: CASSYGTAITDTQYF
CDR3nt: TGTGCCAGCAGCTATGGAACGGCGATCACAGATACGCAGTATTTT

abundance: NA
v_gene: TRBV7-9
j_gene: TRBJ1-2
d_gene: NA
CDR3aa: CASSWLDRTYGYTF
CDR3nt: TGTGCCAGCAGCTGGTTAGACAGGACCTATGGCTACACCTTC

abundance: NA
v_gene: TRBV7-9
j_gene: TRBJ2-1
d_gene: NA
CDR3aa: CASSLLPGVSSYNEQFF
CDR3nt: TGTGCCAGCAGCTTACTTCCAGGGGTTAGCTCCTACAATGAGCAGTTCTTC

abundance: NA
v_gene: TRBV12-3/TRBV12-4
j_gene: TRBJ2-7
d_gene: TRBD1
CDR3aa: CASRGMYRGHYEQYF
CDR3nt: TGTGCCAGCAGGGGCATGTACAGGGGGCACTACGAGCAGTACTTC

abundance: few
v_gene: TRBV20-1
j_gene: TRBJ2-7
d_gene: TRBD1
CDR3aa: CSAWDRGGYEQYF
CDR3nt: TGCAGTGCTTGGGACAGGGGGGGCTACGAGCAGTACTTC

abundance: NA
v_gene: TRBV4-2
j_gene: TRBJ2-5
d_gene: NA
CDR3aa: CASSQEGQQETQYF
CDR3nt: TGTGCCAGCAGCCAAGAAGGGCAACAAGAGACCCAGTACTTC

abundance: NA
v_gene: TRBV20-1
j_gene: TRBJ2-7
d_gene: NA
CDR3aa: CSAPPEGRYYEQYF
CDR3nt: TGCAGTGCCCCCCCCGAGGGCAGATACTACGAGCAGTACTTC

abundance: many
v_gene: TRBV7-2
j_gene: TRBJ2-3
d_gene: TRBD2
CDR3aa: CASSISGVVDTQYF
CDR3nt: TGTGCCAGCAGCATAAGCGGGGTGGTAGATACGCAGTATTTT

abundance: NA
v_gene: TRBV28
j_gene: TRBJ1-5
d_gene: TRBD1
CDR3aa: CASSSVDRVNQPQHF
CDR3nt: TGTGCCAGCAGTTCAGTAGACAGGGTGAATCAGCCCCAGCATTTT

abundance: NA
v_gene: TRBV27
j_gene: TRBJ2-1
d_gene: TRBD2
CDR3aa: CASSPTTAGSVNEQFF
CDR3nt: TGTGCCAGCAGCCCAACCACAGCGGGAAGTGTAAATGAGCAGTTCTTC